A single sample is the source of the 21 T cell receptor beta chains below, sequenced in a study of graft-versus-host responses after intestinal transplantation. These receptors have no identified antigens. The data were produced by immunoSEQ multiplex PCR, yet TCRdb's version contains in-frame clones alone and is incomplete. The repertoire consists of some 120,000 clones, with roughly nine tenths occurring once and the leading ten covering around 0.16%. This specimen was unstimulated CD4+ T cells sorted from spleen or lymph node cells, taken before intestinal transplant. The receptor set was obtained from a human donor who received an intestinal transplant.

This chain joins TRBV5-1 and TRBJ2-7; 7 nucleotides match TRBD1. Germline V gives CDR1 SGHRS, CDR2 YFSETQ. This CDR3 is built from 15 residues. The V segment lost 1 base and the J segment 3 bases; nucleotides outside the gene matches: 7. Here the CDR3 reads CASSLTGTELYEQYF. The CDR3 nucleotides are TGCGCCAGCAGCTTGACCGGGACAGAACTCTACGAGCAGTACTTC.

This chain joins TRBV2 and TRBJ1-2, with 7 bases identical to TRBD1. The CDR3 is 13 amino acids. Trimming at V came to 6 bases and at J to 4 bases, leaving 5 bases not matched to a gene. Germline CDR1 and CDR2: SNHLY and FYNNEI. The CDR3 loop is CASSRDRLYGYTF. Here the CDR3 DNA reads TGTGCCAGCAGCCGGGACAGACTCTATGGCTACACCTTC.

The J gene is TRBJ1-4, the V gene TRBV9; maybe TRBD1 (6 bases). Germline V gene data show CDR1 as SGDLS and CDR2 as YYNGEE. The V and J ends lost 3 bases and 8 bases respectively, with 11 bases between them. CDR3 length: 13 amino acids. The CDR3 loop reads CASSAGVREKLFF. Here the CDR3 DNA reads TGTGCCAGCAGCGCAGGGGTACGGGAAAAACTGTTTTTT.

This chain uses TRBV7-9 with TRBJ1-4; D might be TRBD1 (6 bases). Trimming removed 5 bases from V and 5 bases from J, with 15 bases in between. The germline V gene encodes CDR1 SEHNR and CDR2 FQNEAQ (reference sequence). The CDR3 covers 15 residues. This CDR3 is CASSRDPTGNEKLFF. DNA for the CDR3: TGTGCCAGCAGCCGAGACCCGACAGGAAATGAAAAACTGTTTTTT.

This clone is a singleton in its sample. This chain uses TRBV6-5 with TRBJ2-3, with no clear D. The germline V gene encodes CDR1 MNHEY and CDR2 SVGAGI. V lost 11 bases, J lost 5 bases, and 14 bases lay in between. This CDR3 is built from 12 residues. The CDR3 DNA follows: TGTGCCGCAAAAACACTGGGAGATACGCAGTATTTT. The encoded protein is CAAKTLGDTQYF.

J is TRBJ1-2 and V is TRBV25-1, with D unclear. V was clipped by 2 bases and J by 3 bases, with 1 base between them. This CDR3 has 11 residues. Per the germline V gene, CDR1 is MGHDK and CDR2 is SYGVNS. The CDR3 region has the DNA TGTGCCAGCAGTGAACACTATGGCTACACCTTC. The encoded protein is CASSEHYGYTF.

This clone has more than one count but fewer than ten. CDR3 protein: CASSPRQGNNEKLFF. The CDR3 DNA reads as TGTGCCAGCAGCCCCCGTCAAGGAAATAATGAAAAACTGTTTTTT. The gene calls are TRBV7-9 and TRBJ1-4; no clear D gene. With 5 bases removed from V and 4 bases from J, the gap between germline ends came to 14 bases. The CDR3 is 15 residues long. Looked up from germline, CDR1 is SEHNR and CDR2 is FQNEAQ (reference sequence).

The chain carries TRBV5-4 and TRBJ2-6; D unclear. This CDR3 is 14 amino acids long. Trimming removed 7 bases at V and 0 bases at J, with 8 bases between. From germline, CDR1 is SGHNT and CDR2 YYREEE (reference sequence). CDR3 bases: TGTGCCAGCCACGCGGCCTCTGGGGCCAACGTCCTGACTTTC. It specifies CASHAASGANVLTF.

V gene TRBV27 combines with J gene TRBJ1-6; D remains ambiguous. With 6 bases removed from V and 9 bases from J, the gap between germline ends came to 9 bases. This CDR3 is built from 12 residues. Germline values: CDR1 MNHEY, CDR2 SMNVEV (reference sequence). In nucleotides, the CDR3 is TGTGCCAGCAGCCGCTGGGGTTCACCCCTCCACTTT. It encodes CASSRWGSPLHF.

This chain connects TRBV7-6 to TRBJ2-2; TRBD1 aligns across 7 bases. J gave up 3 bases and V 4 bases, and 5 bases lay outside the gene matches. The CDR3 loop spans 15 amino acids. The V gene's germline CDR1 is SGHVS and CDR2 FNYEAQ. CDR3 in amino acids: CASSSRTGYTGELFF. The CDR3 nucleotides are TGTGCCAGCAGCTCCAGGACAGGTTACACCGGGGAGCTGTTTTTT.

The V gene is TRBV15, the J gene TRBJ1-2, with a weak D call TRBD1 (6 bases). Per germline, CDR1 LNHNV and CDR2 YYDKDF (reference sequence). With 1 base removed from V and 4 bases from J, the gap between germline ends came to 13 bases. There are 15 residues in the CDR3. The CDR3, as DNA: TGTGCCACCAGCAGAGTAGGGACATTCGTCTATGGCTACACCTTC. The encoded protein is CATSRVGTFVYGYTF.

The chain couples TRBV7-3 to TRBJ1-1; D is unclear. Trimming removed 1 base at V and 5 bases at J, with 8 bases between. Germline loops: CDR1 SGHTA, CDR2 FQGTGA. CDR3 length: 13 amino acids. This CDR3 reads CASSLSIGTEAFF. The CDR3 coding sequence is TGTGCCAGCAGCTTAAGTATAGGGACTGAAGCTTTCTTT.

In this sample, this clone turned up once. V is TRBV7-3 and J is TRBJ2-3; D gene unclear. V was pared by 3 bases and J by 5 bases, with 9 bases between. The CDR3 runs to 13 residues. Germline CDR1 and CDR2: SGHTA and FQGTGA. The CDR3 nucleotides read TGTGCCAGCAGCTTTAGTGGTGGAGATACGCAGTATTTT. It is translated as CASSFSGGDTQYF.

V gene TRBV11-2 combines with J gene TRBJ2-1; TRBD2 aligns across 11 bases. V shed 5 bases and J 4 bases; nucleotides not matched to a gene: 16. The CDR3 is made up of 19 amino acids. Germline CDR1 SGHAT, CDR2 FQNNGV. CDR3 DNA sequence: TGTGCCAGCAGCCCTGGGGGCCTAGCGGGGGGTCCGGGATACAATGAGCAGTTCTTC. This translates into CASSPGGLAGGPGYNEQFF.

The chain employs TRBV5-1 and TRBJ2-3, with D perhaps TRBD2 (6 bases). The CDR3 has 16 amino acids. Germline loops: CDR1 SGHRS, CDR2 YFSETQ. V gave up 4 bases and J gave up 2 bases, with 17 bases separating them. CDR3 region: CASSPPQRADTDTQYF. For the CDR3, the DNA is TGCGCCAGCAGCCCTCCGCAGCGGGCCGACACAGATACGCAGTATTTT.

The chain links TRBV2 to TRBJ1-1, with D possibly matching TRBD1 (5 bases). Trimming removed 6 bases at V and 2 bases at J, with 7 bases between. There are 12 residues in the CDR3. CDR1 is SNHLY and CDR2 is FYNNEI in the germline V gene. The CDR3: CASRDSNTEAFF. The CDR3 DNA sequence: TGTGCCAGCAGAGACAGCAACACTGAAGCTTTCTTT.

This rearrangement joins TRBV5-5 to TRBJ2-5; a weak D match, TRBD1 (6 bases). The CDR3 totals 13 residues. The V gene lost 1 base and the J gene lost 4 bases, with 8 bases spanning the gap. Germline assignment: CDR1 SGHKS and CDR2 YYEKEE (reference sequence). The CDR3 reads CASSLQGLETQYF. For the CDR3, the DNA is TGTGCCAGCAGCTTGCAGGGGTTAGAGACCCAGTACTTC.

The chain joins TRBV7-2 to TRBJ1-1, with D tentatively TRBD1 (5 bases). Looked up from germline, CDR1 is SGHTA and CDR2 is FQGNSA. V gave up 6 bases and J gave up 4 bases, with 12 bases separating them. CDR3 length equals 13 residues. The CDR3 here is CASSAGMGTEAFF. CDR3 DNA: TGTGCCAGCAGTGCAGGGATGGGCACTGAAGCTTTCTTT.

DNA of the CDR3: TGTGCCTGGAGTGTATCAGGCGCGAACACTGAAGCTTTCTTT. It yields the protein CAWSVSGANTEAFF. The V and J genes are TRBV30 and TRBJ1-1; D remains ambiguous. CDR1 and CDR2 (germline): GTSNPN, SVGIG (reference sequence). V dropped 0 bases and J dropped 1 base, with 9 bases sitting between them. The CDR3 runs to 14 residues.

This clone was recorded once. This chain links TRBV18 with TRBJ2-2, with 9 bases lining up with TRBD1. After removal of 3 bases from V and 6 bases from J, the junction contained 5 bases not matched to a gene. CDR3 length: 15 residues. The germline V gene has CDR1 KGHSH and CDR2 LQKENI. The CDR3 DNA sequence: TGTGCCAGCTCACCCGGGACAGGGATTCCCGGGGAGCTGTTTTTT. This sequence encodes CASSPGTGIPGELFF.

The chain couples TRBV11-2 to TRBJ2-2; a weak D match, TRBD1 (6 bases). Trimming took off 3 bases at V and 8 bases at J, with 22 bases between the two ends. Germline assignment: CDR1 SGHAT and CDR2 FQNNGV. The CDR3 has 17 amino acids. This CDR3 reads CASSFNRVFWPWGELFF. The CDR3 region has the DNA TGTGCCAGCAGCTTCAACAGGGTTTTTTGGCCATGGGGGGAGCTGTTTTTT.